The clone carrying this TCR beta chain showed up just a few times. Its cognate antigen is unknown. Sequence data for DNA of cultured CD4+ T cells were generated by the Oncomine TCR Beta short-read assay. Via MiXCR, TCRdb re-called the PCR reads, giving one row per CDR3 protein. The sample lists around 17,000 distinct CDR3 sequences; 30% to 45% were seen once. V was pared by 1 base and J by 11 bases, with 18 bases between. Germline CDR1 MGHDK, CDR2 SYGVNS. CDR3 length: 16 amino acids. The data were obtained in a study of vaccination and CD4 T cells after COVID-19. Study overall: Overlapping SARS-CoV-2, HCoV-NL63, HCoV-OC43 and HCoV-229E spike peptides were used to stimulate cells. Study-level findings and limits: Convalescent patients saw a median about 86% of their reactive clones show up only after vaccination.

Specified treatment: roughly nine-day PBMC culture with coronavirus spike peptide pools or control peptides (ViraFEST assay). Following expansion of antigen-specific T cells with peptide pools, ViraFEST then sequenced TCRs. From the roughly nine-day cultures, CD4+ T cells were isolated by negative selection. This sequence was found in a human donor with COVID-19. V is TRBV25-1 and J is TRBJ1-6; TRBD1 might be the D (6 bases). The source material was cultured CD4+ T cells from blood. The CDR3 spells CASSEFFGTTTAPLHF. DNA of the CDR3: TGTGCCAGCAGTGAATTTTTTGGGACAACAACTGCACCCCTCCACTTT.